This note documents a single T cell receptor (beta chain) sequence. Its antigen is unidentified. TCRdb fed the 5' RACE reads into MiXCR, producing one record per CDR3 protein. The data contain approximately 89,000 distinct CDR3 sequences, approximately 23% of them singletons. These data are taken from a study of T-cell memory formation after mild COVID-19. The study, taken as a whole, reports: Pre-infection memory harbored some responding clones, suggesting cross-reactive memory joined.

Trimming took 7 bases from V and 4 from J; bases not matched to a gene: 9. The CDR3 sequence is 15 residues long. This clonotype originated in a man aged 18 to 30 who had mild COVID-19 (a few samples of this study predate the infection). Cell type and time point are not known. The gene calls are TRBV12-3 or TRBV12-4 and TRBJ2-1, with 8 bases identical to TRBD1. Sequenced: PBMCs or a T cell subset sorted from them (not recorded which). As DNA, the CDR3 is TGTGCCAGCACCGACGACAGGGGCAGTTACAATGAGCAGTTCTTC. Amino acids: CASTDDRGSYNEQFF.